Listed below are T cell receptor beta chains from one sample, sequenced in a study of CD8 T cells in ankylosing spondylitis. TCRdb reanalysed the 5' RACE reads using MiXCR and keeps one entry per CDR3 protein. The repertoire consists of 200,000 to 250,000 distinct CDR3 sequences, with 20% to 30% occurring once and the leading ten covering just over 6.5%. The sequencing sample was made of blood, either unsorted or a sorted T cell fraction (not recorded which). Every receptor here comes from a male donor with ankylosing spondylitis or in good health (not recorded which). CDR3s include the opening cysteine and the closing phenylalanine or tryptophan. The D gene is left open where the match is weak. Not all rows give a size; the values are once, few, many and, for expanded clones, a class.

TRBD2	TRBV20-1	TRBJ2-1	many	TGCAGTGCCCGGGAGGGCCGCAATGAGCAGTTCTTC	CSAREGRNEQFF
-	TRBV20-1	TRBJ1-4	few	TGCAGTGCTAGAAGGCAGGGAGAAAAACTGTTTTTT	CSARRQGEKLFF
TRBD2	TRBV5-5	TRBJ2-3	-	TGTGCCAGCAGCCCCCCGCTAGCGGGAGGGCCAGATACGCAGTATTTT	CASSPPLAGGPDTQYF
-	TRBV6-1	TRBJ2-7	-	TGTGCCAGCAGACGACTATTTGACTACGAGCAGTACTTC	CASRRLFDYEQYF
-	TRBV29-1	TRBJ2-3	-	TGCAGCGTGGCAGGGTTCCTCACAGATACGCAGTATTTT	CSVAGFLTDTQYF
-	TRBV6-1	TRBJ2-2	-	TGTGCCAGCAGTGAAGCGCTGTTGGGGCTAGTTAGCGGGGAGCTGTTTTTT	CASSEALLGLVSGELFF
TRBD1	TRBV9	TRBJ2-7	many	TGTGCCAGCAGCCCCCAAAGGGGCGGGACAGGGTCCTACGAGCAGTACTTC	CASSPQRGGTGSYEQYF
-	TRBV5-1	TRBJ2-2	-	TGCGCCAGCAGCGAAGCAACTCGAACCGGGGAGCTGTTTTTT	CASSEATRTGELFF
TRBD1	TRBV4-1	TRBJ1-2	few	TGCGCCAGCAGCCACCTGGACAGGGATAACTATGGCTACACCTTC	CASSHLDRDNYGYTF
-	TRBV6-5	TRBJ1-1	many	TGTGCCAGCAGTTACCATGGGGGGATGAACACTGAAGCTTTCTTT	CASSYHGGMNTEAFF
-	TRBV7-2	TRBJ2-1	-	TGTGCCAGCAGCTTAGCCATATACAATGAGCAGTTCTTC	CASSLAIYNEQFF
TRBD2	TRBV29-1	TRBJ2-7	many	TGCAGCGTTGTTCCCGGGGGGGACTACCGATACGAGCAGTACTTC	CSVVPGGDYRYEQYF
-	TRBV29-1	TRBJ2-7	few	TGCAGCGTTGTATCTCACGTTAGGACAAAGAATGCCTACGAGCAGTACTTC	CSVVSHVRTKNAYEQYF
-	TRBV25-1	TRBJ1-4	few	TGTGCCAGCAGTGAATTAGGAGGGGTTGGAGTCGGTGAAAAACTGTTTTTT	CASSELGGVGVGEKLFF
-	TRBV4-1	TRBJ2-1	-	TGCGCCAGCAGCCAACCCGTCCGTCGGGGCTACAATGAGCAGTTCTTC	CASSQPVRRGYNEQFF
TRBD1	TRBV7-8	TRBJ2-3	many	TGTGCCAGCAGCGAAGGGGGCCGGGGCACAGATACGCAGTATTTT	CASSEGGRGTDTQYF
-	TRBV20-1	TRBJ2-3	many	TGCAGTGCTAGGGCCAGGGTCACAGATACGCAGTATTTT	CSARARVTDTQYF
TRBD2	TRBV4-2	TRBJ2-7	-	TGTGCCAGCAGCCAGGCGACCGGGACTAGCCGCAGAATCTACGAGCAGTACTTC	CASSQATGTSRRIYEQYF
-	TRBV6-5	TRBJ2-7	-	TGTGCCAGCAGTTACAGTCCGGCGGGCGATACCTACGAGCAGTACTTC	CASSYSPAGDTYEQYF
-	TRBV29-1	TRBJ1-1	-	TGCAGCGTTCGGACAGCAGGCCACACTGAAGCTTTCTTT	CSVRTAGHTEAFF
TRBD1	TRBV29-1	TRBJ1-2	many	TGCAGCGTTTCAGGGACAGCCTATGGCTACACCTTC	CSVSGTAYGYTF
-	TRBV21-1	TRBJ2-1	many	TGTGCCAGCAGCAAGAGACAGGCGATGAGCTCCTACAATGAGCAGTTCTTC	CASSKRQAMSSYNEQFF
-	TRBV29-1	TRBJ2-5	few	TGCAGCGTTGAAGATTGGGTAGCTCAAGAGACCCAGTACTTC	CSVEDWVAQETQYF
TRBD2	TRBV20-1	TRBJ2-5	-	TGCAGTGCGGACGCTATAGCGGGAGTGTTAGGGGAGACCCAGTACTTC	CSADAIAGVLGETQYF
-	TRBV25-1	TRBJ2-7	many	TGTGCCAGCAGTGAATTGGGCGGCAGGAGCTCCTACGAGCAGTACTTC	CASSELGGRSSYEQYF
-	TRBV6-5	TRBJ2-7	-	TGTGCCAGCCACTACGAGCAGTACTTC	CASHYEQYF
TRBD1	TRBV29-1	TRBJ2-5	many	TGCAGCGCCCCCCCCTATGGGACAGGAGTTACTCGAGAGACCCAGTACTTC	CSAPPYGTGVTRETQYF